This entry lists 3 T cell receptor beta chains sequenced from one sample in a study of blood T cell repertoires in COVID-19 (dated by TCRdb to 2020 to 2021). Library prep was done by the immunoSEQ multiplex PCR assay. Entries here come from immuneACCESS through TCRdb and include only in-frame sequences with V and J called. Some clones fail to appear in such tables; in the studies checked, an unresolved V gene covers under half of the shortfall, and the cause of the remainder is unknown. Recorded for this sample are 400,000 to 450,000 clones; 80% to 90% of them occurred a single time. Under 1.5% of the sample is held by the ten biggest clonotypes. Sequenced input: peripheral blood. All receptors derive from a woman aged 25-40 years with active or convalescent COVID-19.

The V call is TRBV5-1, the J call TRBJ2-3; the match to TRBD2 covers 7 bases. Germline V gene data show CDR1 as SGHRS and CDR2 as YFSETQ. Trimming at V came to 4 bases and at J to 2 bases, leaving 19 bases not matched to a gene. The CDR3 loop spans 19 amino acids. The CDR3 nucleotides read TGCGCCAGCAGCAACCCTAGCTCGGCTAGCGGAAAACCCACAGATACGCAGTATTTT. Encoded protein: CASSNPSSASGKPTDTQYF.

The genes are TRBV19 and TRBJ1-5, with unresolved D. V dropped 7 bases and J dropped 4 bases, with 14 bases sitting between them. The CDR3 runs to 14 residues. Germline assignment: CDR1 LNHDA and CDR2 SQIVND (reference sequence). The CDR3 protein is CASTRFLENQPQHF. DNA for the CDR3: TGTGCCAGTACGAGGTTTTTGGAGAATCAGCCCCAGCATTTT. Full variable domain (outside the CDR3, taken from reference TRBV19 and TRBJ1-5): DGGITQSPKYLFRKEGQNVTLSCEQNLNHDAMYWYRQDPGQGLRLIYYSQIVNDFQKGDIAEGYSVSREKKESFPLTVTSAQKNPTAFYLCASTRFLENQPQHFGDGTRLSIL.

The V gene is TRBV29-1, the J gene TRBJ2-7; 10 bases line up with TRBD1. The CDR3 spans 13 residues. V shed 7 bases, J shed 5 bases, and the junction held 8 bases outside the gene matches. The V gene's germline CDR1 is SQVTM and CDR2 ANQGSEA. The CDR3 region is CSAYRDRGDEQYF. The CDR3, as DNA: TGCAGCGCGTACCGGGACAGGGGCGACGAGCAGTACTTC.